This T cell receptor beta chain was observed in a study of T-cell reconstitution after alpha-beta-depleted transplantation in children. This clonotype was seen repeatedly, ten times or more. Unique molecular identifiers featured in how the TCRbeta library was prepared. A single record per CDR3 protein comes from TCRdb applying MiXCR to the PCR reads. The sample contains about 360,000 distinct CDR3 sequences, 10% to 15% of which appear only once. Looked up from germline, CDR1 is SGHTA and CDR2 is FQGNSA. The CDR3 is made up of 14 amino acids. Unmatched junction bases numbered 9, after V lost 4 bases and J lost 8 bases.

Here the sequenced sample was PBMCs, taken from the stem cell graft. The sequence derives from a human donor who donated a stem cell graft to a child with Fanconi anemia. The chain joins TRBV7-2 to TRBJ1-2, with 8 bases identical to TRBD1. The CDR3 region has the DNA TGTGCCAGCAGCTGGGGGCCAGGGGGCGGCGGCTACACCTTC. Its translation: CASSWGPGGGGYTF.